These T cell receptor beta chains were read from a single sample in a study of shared clonotypes between healthy human individuals. The repertoire was sequenced with immunoSEQ multiplex PCR; TCRdb's copy has only in-frame clones and lacks some. The sample has 780,000 or so clones, over 55% seen once. The sequencing sample was made of memory CD4+ T cells sorted from blood. These receptors originate from a woman between 25 and 40 years old in good health. CDR3s include the opening cysteine and the closing phenylalanine or tryptophan. A D gene is named only where the DNA matches it firmly. Rows may omit the clone size; those that give it use once, few, many or a size class.

TRBJ2-2,TRBV28,NA,NA,CASSLFAGTGELFF,TGTGCCAGCAGTTTATTCGCCGGCACCGGGGAGCTGTTTTTT
TRBJ1-2,TRBV5-1,NA,NA,CASSLDRGYGYTF,TGCGCCAGCAGCTTGGATCGAGGCTATGGCTACACCTTC
TRBJ2-7,TRBV6-6,NA,NA,CASREVAMSYEQYF,TGTGCCAGCAGAGAAGTGGCCATGTCCTACGAGCAGTACTTC
TRBJ2-3,TRBV19,NA,few,CASSRAERTDTQYF,TGTGCCAGTAGTCGGGCGGAGCGGACAGATACGCAGTATTTT
TRBJ1-5,TRBV23-1,NA,NA,CASSQSGALGPFNQPQHF,TGCGCCAGCAGTCAATCGGGGGCATTAGGGCCCTTCAATCAGCCCCAGCATTTT
TRBJ2-3,TRBV5-4,TRBD2,NA,CASSIGAGVLGDTQYF,TGTGCCAGCAGCATAGGAGCGGGAGTACTTGGAGATACGCAGTATTTT
TRBJ2-7,TRBV27,NA,few,CASGILSALSYEQYF,TGTGCCAGCGGTATCCTATCGGCCTTATCCTACGAGCAGTACTTC
TRBJ2-3,TRBV7-9,NA,NA,CASSLALAFTDTQYF,TGTGCCAGCAGCTTAGCGCTAGCCTTCACAGATACGCAGTATTTT
TRBJ2-1,TRBV27,TRBD2,NA,CASSFGLAGAGRGNEQFF,TGTGCCAGCAGTTTTGGGCTAGCGGGAGCTGGTAGGGGGAATGAGCAGTTCTTC
TRBJ2-4,TRBV5-4,TRBD2,NA,CASSLAGGSKNIQYF,TGTGCCAGCAGCTTAGCGGGAGGCTCCAAAAACATTCAGTACTTC
TRBJ2-2,TRBV29-1,TRBD1,many,CSVGGTGADTGELFF,TGCAGCGTTGGGGGGACAGGGGCTGACACCGGGGAGCTGTTTTTT
TRBJ2-7,TRBV30,NA,NA,CAWSVQEGYEQYF,TGTGCCTGGAGTGTACAAGAGGGCTACGAGCAGTACTTC
TRBJ1-1,TRBV19,NA,NA,CASSIEEGDLMNTEAFF,TGTGCCAGTAGTATAGAGGAGGGGGATCTCATGAACACTGAAGCTTTCTTT
TRBJ2-3,TRBV20-1,NA,many,CSARARDTQYF,TGCAGTGCTAGAGCACGGGATACGCAGTATTTT
TRBJ2-3,TRBV2,NA,NA,CASSEGPWASTDTQYF,TGTGCCAGCAGCGAGGGTCCATGGGCTAGCACAGATACGCAGTATTTT
TRBJ2-7,TRBV5-4,NA,few,CASSLNWGNEQYF,TGTGCCAGCAGCTTGAATTGGGGAAACGAGCAGTACTTC
TRBJ2-1,TRBV5-1,NA,NA,CASSYNNEQFF,TGCGCCAGCAGCTATAACAATGAGCAGTTCTTC
TRBJ1-2,TRBV7-2,TRBD1,NA,CASSLPAGGNYGYTF,TGTGCCAGCAGCTTACCGGCAGGGGGTAACTATGGCTACACCTTC
TRBJ2-7,TRBV6-1,TRBD2,NA,CASGGGGTSGRNEQYF,TGTGCCAGCGGTGGGGGGGGGACTAGCGGGAGAAACGAGCAGTACTTC
TRBJ2-7,TRBV6-1,NA,NA,CASTSFGEQYF,TGTGCCAGCACCTCTTTTGGGGAGCAGTACTTC
TRBJ2-3,TRBV7-9,TRBD1,NA,CASSLERGRDTQYF,TGTGCCAGCAGCTTAGAAAGGGGGCGAGATACGCAGTATTTT
TRBJ1-1,TRBV7-6,NA,NA,CASSPRNTEAFF,TGTGCCAGCAGCCCTAGAAACACTGAAGCTTTCTTT
TRBJ2-3,TRBV13,NA,NA,CASSFMGTDTQYF,TGTGCCAGCAGCTTCATGGGCACAGATACGCAGTATTTT
TRBJ1-1,TRBV29-1,NA,few,CSVDSPVRTEAFF,TGCAGCGTTGACTCCCCCGTCAGAACTGAAGCTTTCTTT
TRBJ2-7,TRBV5-1,NA,few,CASSLDEWASDSYEQYF,TGCGCCAGCAGCTTGGATGAATGGGCCAGCGACTCCTACGAGCAGTACTTC
TRBJ2-7,TRBV2,NA,NA,CASSENYIKNYEQYF,TGTGCCAGCAGTGAGAACTACATCAAAAACTACGAGCAGTACTTC
TRBJ2-6,TRBV2,NA,many,CASVSSGANVLTF,TGTGCCAGCGTAAGCTCTGGGGCCAACGTCCTGACTTTC
TRBJ1-2,TRBV5-4,TRBD1,few,CASSRGQGRDLDGYTF,TGTGCCAGCAGCCGAGGACAGGGTAGGGACTTGGATGGCTACACCTTC
TRBJ1-4,TRBV6-1,TRBD1,NA,CASNIYRGLNEKLFF,TGTGCCAGCAATATATACAGGGGGCTTAATGAAAAACTGTTTTTT
TRBJ2-3,TRBV6-5,NA,NA,CASRRLSTGADTQYF,TGTGCCAGCAGACGACTCTCAACTGGCGCAGATACGCAGTATTTT
TRBJ2-1,TRBV28,TRBD2,NA,CASSFGAGGPSRSSYNEQFF,TGTGCCAGCAGTTTCGGTGCGGGAGGGCCTTCCAGAAGCTCCTACAATGAGCAGTTCTTC
TRBJ2-3,TRBV7-9,NA,few,CASSLYTQYF,TGTGCCAGCAGCTTATATACGCAGTATTTT
TRBJ2-3,TRBV5-1,NA,NA,CASSTRPDTQYF,TGCGCCAGCAGCACCCGACCGGATACGCAGTATTTT
TRBJ1-1,TRBV28,NA,NA,CASSFGDGNTEAFF,TGTGCCAGCAGTTTTGGGGACGGGAACACTGAAGCTTTCTTT
TRBJ1-2,TRBV19,TRBD1,NA,CASSPRQGSDYGYTF,TGTGCCAGTAGTCCAAGACAGGGATCAGACTATGGCTACACCTTC
TRBJ1-4,TRBV30,NA,NA,CAWSPSAATNEKLFF,TGTGCCTGGAGTCCGAGTGCCGCAACTAATGAAAAACTGTTTTTT
TRBJ2-6,TRBV4-1,NA,NA,CASSPRQTKGTGANVLTF,TGCGCCAGCAGCCCTCGACAGACCAAAGGGACTGGGGCCAACGTCCTGACTTTC
TRBJ2-2,TRBV30,TRBD2,NA,CAWRTSITGELFF,TGTGCCTGGAGGACTAGCATCACCGGGGAGCTGTTTTTT
TRBJ2-3,TRBV19,NA,NA,CASRLDRSTDTQYF,TGTGCCAGTAGGCTGGACAGAAGCACAGATACGCAGTATTTT
TRBJ2-5,TRBV18,TRBD2,NA,CASSTNGGREETQYF,TGTGCCAGCTCAACCAACGGCGGGAGGGAAGAGACCCAGTACTTC
TRBJ2-3,TRBV27,NA,NA,CASTIHTDTQYF,TGTGCCAGCACCATCCACACAGATACGCAGTATTTT
TRBJ1-5,TRBV2,TRBD1,NA,CASSRRQGESQPQHF,TGTGCCAGCAGTCGTAGACAGGGCGAGAGCCAGCCCCAGCATTTT
TRBJ2-3,TRBV7-8,TRBD2,NA,CASSFLAGGLLSTDTQYF,TGTGCCAGCAGCTTCTTAGCGGGAGGGTTACTAAGCACAGATACGCAGTATTTT
TRBJ2-1,TRBV9,TRBD2,NA,CASSVLGRATSYNEQFF,TGTGCCAGCAGCGTACTCGGGAGGGCCACCTCCTACAATGAGCAGTTCTTC
TRBJ2-7,TRBV7-9,TRBD1,NA,CASSPDRGRGKDYEQYF,TGTGCCAGCAGCCCGGACAGGGGCAGGGGAAAAGACTACGAGCAGTACTTC
TRBJ2-3,TRBV2,TRBD2,once,CASSPGLPLDTQYF,TGTGCCAGCAGTCCGGGACTACCACTAGATACGCAGTATTTT
TRBJ2-5,TRBV6-6,TRBD2,many,CASSYTALAGGETQYF,TGTGCCAGCAGTTACACCGCCCTAGCGGGAGGAGAGACCCAGTACTTC
TRBJ2-5,TRBV4-1,NA,few,CASSQQIQETQYF,TGCGCCAGCAGCCAACAGATCCAAGAGACCCAGTACTTC
TRBJ2-5,TRBV7-8,TRBD2,NA,CASSSHVPGLAGEETQYF,TGTGCCAGCAGCTCACACGTACCGGGACTAGCGGGAGAAGAGACCCAGTACTTC